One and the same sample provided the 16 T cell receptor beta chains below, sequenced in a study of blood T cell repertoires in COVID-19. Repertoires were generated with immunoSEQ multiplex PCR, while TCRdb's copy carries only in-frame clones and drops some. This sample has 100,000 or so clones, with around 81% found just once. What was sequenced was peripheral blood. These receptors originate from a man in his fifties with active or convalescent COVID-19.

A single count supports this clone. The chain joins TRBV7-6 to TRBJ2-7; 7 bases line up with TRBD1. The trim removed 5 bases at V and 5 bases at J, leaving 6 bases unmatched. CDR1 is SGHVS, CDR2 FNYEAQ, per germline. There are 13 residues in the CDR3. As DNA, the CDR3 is TGTGCCAGCAGCGCTTACACAGGGGACGAGCAGTACTTC. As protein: CASSAYTGDEQYF.

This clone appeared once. The CDR3 nucleotides are TGTGCCAGCAGTTCTGGGACTAGCGACTCTGGGGCCAACGTCCTGACTTTC. Protein: CASSSGTSDSGANVLTF. The chain joins TRBV5-4 to TRBJ2-6; 10 bases line up with TRBD2. Looked up from germline, CDR1 is SGHNT and CDR2 is YYREEE (reference sequence). The junction had 5 bases not matched to a gene; V was cut back by 5 bases and J by 0 bases. There are 17 residues in the CDR3.

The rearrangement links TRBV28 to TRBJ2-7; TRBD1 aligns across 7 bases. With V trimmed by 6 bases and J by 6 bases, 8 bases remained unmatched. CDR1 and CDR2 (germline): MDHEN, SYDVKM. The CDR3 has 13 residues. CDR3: CASRIPNRGEQYF. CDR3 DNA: TGTGCCAGCAGAATCCCTAACAGGGGCGAGCAGTACTTC.

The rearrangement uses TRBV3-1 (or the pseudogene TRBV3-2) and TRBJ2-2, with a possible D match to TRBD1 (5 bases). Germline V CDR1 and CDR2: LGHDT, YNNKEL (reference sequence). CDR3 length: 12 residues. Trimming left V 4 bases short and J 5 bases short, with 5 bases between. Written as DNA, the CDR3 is TGTGCCAGCAGCCGACAGACCGGGGAGCTGTTTTTT. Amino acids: CASSRQTGELFF.

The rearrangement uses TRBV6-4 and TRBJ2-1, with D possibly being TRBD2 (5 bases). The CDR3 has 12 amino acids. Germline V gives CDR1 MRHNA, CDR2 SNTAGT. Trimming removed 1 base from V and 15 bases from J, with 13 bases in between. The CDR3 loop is CASSDYGRRLFF. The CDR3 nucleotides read TGTGCCAGCAGTGACTATGGTAGGAGGCTGTTCTTC.

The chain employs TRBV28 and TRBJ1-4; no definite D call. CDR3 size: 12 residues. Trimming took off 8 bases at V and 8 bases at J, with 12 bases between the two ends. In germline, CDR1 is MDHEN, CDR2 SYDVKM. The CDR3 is CASRVGVEKLFF. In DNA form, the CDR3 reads TGTGCCAGCCGGGTGGGAGTGGAAAAACTGTTTTTT.

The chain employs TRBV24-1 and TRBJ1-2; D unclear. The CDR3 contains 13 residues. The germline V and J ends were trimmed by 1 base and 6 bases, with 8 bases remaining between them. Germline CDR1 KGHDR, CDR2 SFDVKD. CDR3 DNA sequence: TGTGCCACCAGTGATTTCTCGGGGAATGGCTACACCTTC. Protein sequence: CATSDFSGNGYTF.

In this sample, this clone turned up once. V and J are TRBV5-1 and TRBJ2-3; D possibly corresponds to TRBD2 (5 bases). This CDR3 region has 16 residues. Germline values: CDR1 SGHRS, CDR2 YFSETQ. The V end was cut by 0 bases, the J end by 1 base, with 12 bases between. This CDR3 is CASSLAAAGGTDTQYF. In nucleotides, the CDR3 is TGCGCCAGCAGCTTGGCAGCGGCTGGAGGCACAGATACGCAGTATTTT.

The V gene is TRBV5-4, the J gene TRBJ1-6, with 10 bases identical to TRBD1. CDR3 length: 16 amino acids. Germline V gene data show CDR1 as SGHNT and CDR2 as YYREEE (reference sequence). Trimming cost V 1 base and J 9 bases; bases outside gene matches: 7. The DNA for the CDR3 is TGTGCCAGCAGCTTGTTGGGACAGGGGTCCTCTTCACCCCTCCACTTT. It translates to CASSLLGQGSSSPLHF.

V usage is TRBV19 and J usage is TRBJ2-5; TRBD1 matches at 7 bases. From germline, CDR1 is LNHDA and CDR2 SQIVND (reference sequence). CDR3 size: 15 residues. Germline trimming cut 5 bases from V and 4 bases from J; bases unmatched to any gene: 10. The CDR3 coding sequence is TGTGCCAGTAGTCCGTACAGGGGAAAAGGAGAGACCCAGTACTTC. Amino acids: CASSPYRGKGETQYF. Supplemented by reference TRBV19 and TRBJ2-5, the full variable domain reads DGGITQSPKYLFRKEGQNVTLSCEQNLNHDAMYWYRQDPGQGLRLIYYSQIVNDFQKGDIAEGYSVSREKKESFPLTVTSAQKNPTAFYLCASSPYRGKGETQYFGPGTRLLVL.

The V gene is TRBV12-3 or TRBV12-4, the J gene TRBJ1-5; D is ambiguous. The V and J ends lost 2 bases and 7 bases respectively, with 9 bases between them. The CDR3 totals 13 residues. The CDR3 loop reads CASSLQTAQPQHF. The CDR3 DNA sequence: TGTGCCAGCAGTTTACAAACAGCCCAGCCCCAGCATTTT.

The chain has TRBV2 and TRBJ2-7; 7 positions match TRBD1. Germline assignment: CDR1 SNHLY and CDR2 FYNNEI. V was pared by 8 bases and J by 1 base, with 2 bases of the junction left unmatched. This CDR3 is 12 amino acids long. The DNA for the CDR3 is TGTGCCAGCCGGACAGGTTCCTACGAGCAGTACTTC. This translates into CASRTGSYEQYF.

CDR3 residues: CASSKGQGAGTGELFF. The CDR3 DNA reads as TGTGCCAGTAGTAAGGGACAGGGGGCCGGCACCGGGGAGCTGTTTTTT. The chain combines TRBV19 with TRBJ2-2; 12 positions match TRBD1. The junction had 4 bases not matched to a gene; V was cut back by 4 bases and J by 4 bases. In germline, CDR1 is LNHDA, CDR2 SQIVND (reference sequence). This CDR3 comprises 16 residues.

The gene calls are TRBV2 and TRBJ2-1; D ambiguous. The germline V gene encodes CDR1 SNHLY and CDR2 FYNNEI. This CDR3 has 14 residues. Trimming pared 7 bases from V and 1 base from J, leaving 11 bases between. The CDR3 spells CASTPVVSYNEQFF. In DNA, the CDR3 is TGTGCCAGCACACCGGTTGTTTCCTACAATGAGCAGTTCTTC.

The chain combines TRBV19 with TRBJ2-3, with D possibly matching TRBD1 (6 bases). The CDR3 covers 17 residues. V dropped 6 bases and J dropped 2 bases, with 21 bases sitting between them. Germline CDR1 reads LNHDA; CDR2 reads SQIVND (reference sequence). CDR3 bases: TGTGCCAGTAGAGAAGAGAACGACAGGAAATACACAGATACGCAGTATTTT. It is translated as CASREENDRKYTDTQYF.

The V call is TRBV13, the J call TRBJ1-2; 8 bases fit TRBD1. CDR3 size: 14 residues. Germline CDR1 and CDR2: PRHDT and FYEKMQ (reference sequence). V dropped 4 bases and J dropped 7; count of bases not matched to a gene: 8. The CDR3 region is CASSSTRGQSGYTF. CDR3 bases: TGTGCCAGCAGCTCCACCAGGGGGCAAAGTGGCTACACCTTC. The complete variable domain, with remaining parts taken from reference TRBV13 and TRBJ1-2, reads AAGVIQSPRHLIKEKRETATLKCYPIPRHDTVYWYQQGPGQDPQFLISFYEKMQSDKGSIPDRFSAQQFSDYHSELNMSSLELGDSALYFCASSSTRGQSGYTFGSGTRLTVV.